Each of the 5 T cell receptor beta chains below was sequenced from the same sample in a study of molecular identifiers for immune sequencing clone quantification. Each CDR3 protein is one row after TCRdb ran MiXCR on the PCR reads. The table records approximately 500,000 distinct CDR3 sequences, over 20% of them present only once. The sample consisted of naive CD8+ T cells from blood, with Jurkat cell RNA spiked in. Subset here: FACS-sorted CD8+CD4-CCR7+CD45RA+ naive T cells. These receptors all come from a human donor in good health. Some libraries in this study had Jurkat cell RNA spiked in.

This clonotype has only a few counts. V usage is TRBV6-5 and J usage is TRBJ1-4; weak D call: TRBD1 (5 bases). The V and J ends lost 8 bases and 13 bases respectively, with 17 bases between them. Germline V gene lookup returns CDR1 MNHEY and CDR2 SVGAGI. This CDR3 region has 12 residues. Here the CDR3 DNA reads TGTGCCAGCCGGGCGAGGGGTGGAGGACTGTTTTTT. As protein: CASRARGGGLFF.

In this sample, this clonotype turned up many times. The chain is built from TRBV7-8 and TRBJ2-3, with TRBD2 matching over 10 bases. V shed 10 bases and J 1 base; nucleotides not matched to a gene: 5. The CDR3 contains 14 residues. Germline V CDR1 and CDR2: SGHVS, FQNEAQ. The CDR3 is CATTLAGGTDTQYF. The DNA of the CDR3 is TGTGCCACCACTCTAGCGGGGGGCACAGATACGCAGTATTTT.

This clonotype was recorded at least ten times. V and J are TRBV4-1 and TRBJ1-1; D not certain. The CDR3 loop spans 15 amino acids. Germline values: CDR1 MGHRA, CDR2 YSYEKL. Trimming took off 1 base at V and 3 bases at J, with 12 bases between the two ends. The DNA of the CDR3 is TGCGCCAGCAGCCAAGGGGCGGGCGGCGACACTGAAGCTTTCTTT. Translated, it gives CASSQGAGGDTEAFF.

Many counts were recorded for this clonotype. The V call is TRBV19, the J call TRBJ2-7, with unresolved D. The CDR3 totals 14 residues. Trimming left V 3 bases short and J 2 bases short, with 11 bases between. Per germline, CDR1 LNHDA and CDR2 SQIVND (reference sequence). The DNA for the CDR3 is TGTGCCAGTAGTATTTTCCCCGGTACCTACGAGCAGTACTTC. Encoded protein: CASSIFPGTYEQYF.

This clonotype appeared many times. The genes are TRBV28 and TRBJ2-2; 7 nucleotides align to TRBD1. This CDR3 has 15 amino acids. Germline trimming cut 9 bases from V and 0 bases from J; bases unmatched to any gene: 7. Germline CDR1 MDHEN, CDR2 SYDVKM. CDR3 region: CARLGQRSNTGELFF. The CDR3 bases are TGTGCCAGACTGGGACAGCGCTCGAACACCGGGGAGCTGTTTTTT.